The 8 T cell receptor beta chains given below trace back to one sample, sequenced in a study of CD8 T cells in Susac syndrome (dated by TCRdb to about 2019). Library preparation used the immunoSEQ multiplex PCR assay. RNA was extracted using the RNeasy kit, and roughly 0.45 to 1 microgram was reverse transcribed with random hexamers. Using fastp trimming at Q25 and MiXCR clonotype assembly, TCRdb reanalyzed the public sequencing data and kept in-frame beta chains. Entries are consolidated by CDR3 protein sequence, retaining the most common genes and DNA. The sample table records around 130,000 distinct CDR3 sequences; about 90% of these occur just once. Around 0.25% of the sample is in the top ten clones. What was sequenced was CD8+ T cells from PBMCs. All receptors derive from a human donor with multiple sclerosis.

The V call is TRBV7-9, the J call TRBJ2-6; D gene unclear. CDR3 size: 14 residues. Trimming took off 4 bases at V and 0 bases at J, with 4 bases between the two ends. CDR1 and CDR2 (germline): SEHNR, FQNEAQ (reference sequence). The CDR3 region is CASSSDSGANVLTF. For the CDR3, the DNA is TGTGCCAGCAGCTCGGACTCTGGGGCCAACGTCCTGACTTTC.

This clonotype has only one observation. The gene calls are TRBV5-1 and TRBJ1-1; D is ambiguous. CDR1 SGHRS and CDR2 YFSETQ come from the germline V gene. V dropped 5 bases and J dropped 0 bases, with 5 bases sitting between them. The CDR3 is made up of 12 amino acids. The CDR3 is CASRDMNTEAFF. CDR3 coding DNA: TGCGCCAGCAGGGATATGAACACTGAAGCTTTCTTT.

This rearrangement joins TRBV18 to TRBJ1-2; D perhaps matches TRBD1 (6 bases). CDR1 is KGHSH and CDR2 is LQKENI in the germline V gene. The CDR3 extends over 17 amino acids. V was trimmed by 3 bases and J by 2 bases, leaving 19 bases between them. Here the CDR3 reads CASSPPPGGALNYGYTF. DNA for the CDR3: TGTGCCAGCTCACCTCCACCCGGGGGGGCCCTAAACTATGGCTACACCTTC.

The chain joins TRBV20-1 to TRBJ2-3; D gene unclear. V was pared by 1 base and J by 2 bases, with 10 bases between. This CDR3 region has 14 residues. The germline V gene encodes CDR1 DFQATT and CDR2 SNEGSKA (reference sequence). DNA for the CDR3: TGCAGTGCTAGAGTGGCGGATAACACAGATACGCAGTATTTT. This sequence encodes CSARVADNTDTQYF.

The rearrangement links TRBV21-1 to TRBJ2-7. TRBV21-1 is termed a pseudogene. CDR3 length equals 14 residues. CDR3 sequence reads: CASSKLRLRRGQYF. The CDR3 nucleotides read TGTGCCAGCAGCAAACTGCGACTCCGGCGCGGGCAGTACTTC.

This clonotype was observed once. J is TRBJ2-7 and V is TRBV5-6; TRBD2 might be the D (5 bases). The germline V gene has CDR1 SGHDT and CDR2 YYEEEE. The germline V and J ends were trimmed by 4 bases and 5 bases, with 22 bases remaining between them. This CDR3 has 16 residues. The CDR3 DNA reads TGTGCCAGCAGCCCGCGGATCAAGCGGAACCGGGACGAGCAGTACTTC. As protein: CASSPRIKRNRDEQYF.

The chain employs TRBV23-1 and TRBJ1-5; D is unclear. TRBV23-1 is annotated as an ORF whose role is uncertain. V dropped 8 bases and J dropped 0 bases, with 8 bases sitting between them. The CDR3 contains 13 residues. CDR3 sequence reads: CASGPHSNQPQHF. DNA of the CDR3: TGCGCCAGCGGGCCTCATAGCAATCAGCCCCAGCATTTT.

The CDR3 bases are TGCGCCAGCAGCCAAGAGGAGGGTTGGTCGGAAGCCCACGAGCAGTACTTC. Its translation is CASSQEEGWSEAHEQYF. The rearrangement uses TRBV4-1 and TRBJ2-7; the D gene is possibly TRBD2 (6 bases). The ends were cut back, 0 bases at V and 5 bases at J, with 20 bases in the middle. CDR1 and CDR2 (germline): MGHRA, YSYEKL. This CDR3 contains 17 residues.